This T cell receptor beta chain was sequenced during a study of neurological immune-mediated disorders. The cDNA was produced through 5'RACE with 10-nucleotide random UMIs. TCRdb re-analysed the 5' RACE reads in MiXCR, keeping a single row per CDR3 protein. The sample lists some 60,000 distinct CDR3 sequences, about 10% occurring once. Regarding time point: longitudinal time-point 1 (baseline). For the unsorted libraries, 2 million PBMCs stored at -80 C served as input. The V and J ends lost 1 base and 5 bases respectively, with 9 bases between them. Germline loops: CDR1 SGHTA, CDR2 FQGNSA. This CDR3 spans 14 amino acids. This clonotype was seen many times. The antigen remains undetermined. General study results and limits: None of the CDR3 amino acid sequences found in expanded clones was shared across subjects. This suggests that the TCR-beta repertoires were private in all groups. The greatest TCR clonal expansion appeared in HTLV-1-associated myelopathy and the smallest, falling below healthy controls, in multiple sclerosis.

This receptor was identified in a male donor with HTLV-1-associated myelopathy (HAM/TSP). Sequenced material: PBMCs. The rearrangement links TRBV7-2 to TRBJ2-1; possibly TRBD2 for D (5 bases). For the CDR3, the DNA is TGTGCCAGCAGCTTAGATAACGGGGACAATGAGCAGTTCTTC. Protein sequence: CASSLDNGDNEQFF.